What follows are 21 T cell receptor beta chains derived from one specimen sequenced in a study of blood T cell repertoires in COVID-19. Repertoires were generated with immunoSEQ multiplex PCR, while TCRdb's copy carries only in-frame clones and drops some. The sample includes about 80,000 clones, around 85% seen only once; the top ten take around 5%. The sequenced sample was peripheral blood. These receptors were taken from a woman of 80 years or more with active or convalescent COVID-19.

V usage is TRBV6-4 and J usage is TRBJ1-1; a weak D match, TRBD1 (5 bases). CDR1 is MRHNA and CDR2 is SNTAGT in the germline V gene. CDR3 length equals 13 residues. Trimming left V 6 bases short and J 3 bases short, with 11 bases between. The CDR3, as DNA: TGTGCCAGCAGACGACAGAGCGACACTGAAGCTTTCTTT. Translated: CASRRQSDTEAFF.

V usage is TRBV30 and J usage is TRBJ1-2, with 7 positions matching TRBD1. Germline assignment: CDR1 GTSNPN and CDR2 SVGIG (reference sequence). The junction had 5 bases not matched to a gene; V was cut back by 8 bases and J by 8 bases. The CDR3 contains 10 residues. CDR3 bases: TGTGCCGGGAACAGGGGAGGCTACACCTTC. Its protein product is CAGNRGGYTF.

The genes are TRBV4-3 and TRBJ1-1, with 8 bases identical to TRBD1. CDR1 LGHNA and CDR2 YSLEER come from the germline V gene. This CDR3 contains 14 residues. Trimming at V came to 0 bases and at J to 6 bases, leaving 3 bases not matched to a gene. The CDR3: CASSQDRGRAEAFF. Written as DNA, the CDR3 is TGCGCCAGCAGCCAAGACAGGGGGCGGGCTGAAGCTTTCTTT.

This clone was observed many times. At one of its ends the junction is not consistent with the germline gene, which may arise from a read error. Other DNA sequences from this sample encode an identical CDR3 as well. This rearrangement joins TRBV19 to TRBJ2-1; TRBD1 is a possible D gene (8 bases). The CDR3 is 17 amino acids. Germline-derived CDR1 and CDR2 are LNHDA and SQIVND (reference sequence). This CDR3 reads CACSTGAGRTGRGEQFF. CDR3 in DNA: TGTGCCTGTAGTACGGGGGCGGGGAGGACAGGGAGGGGTGAGCAGTTCTTC.

The rearrangement uses TRBV9 and TRBJ2-5, with 16 bases aligning to TRBD2. The trim removed 3 bases at V and 4 bases at J, leaving 6 bases unmatched. CDR1 and CDR2 (germline): SGDLS, YYNGEE. The CDR3 runs to 17 residues. This CDR3 reads CASSASGLAGGLETQYF. In nucleotides, the CDR3 is TGTGCCAGCAGCGCATCGGGACTAGCGGGGGGGTTAGAGACCCAGTACTTC.

The rearrangement joins TRBV6-5 to TRBJ1-1, with D unresolved. CDR3 length: 14 residues. The ends were cut back, 6 bases at V and 4 bases at J, with 15 bases in the middle. The V gene's germline CDR1 is MNHEY and CDR2 SVGAGI. CDR3 loop: CASRPGFRGTEAFF. CDR3 in DNA: TGTGCCAGCAGGCCAGGATTTCGGGGCACTGAAGCTTTCTTT.

The chain uses TRBV18 and TRBJ1-2; TRBD1 might be the D (5 bases). This CDR3 comprises 12 residues. Trimming left V 4 bases short and J 8 bases short, with 11 bases between. CDR1 is KGHSH, CDR2 LQKENI, per germline. The CDR3 protein is CASSRSGKGYTF. In DNA, the CDR3 is TGTGCCAGCTCACGGTCAGGGAAAGGCTACACCTTC.

The chain joins TRBV30 to TRBJ2-5; 7 bases match TRBD2. This CDR3 has 15 residues. V shed 3 bases and J 5 bases; nucleotides not matched to a gene: 12. Germline V gene data show CDR1 as GTSNPN and CDR2 as SVGIG (reference sequence). CDR3 DNA: TGTGCCTGGAGGCCAGGGAGGGTCACAAGTGAGACCCAGTACTTC. The encoded protein is CAWRPGRVTSETQYF.

V and J are TRBV28 and TRBJ1-2; D unresolved. With 7 bases removed from V and 8 bases from J, the gap between germline ends came to 20 bases. The CDR3 covers 14 residues. CDR1 and CDR2 (germline): MDHEN, SYDVKM. The CDR3: CASTPGLLVEGYTF. DNA for the CDR3: TGTGCCAGCACCCCCGGACTCCTTGTTGAGGGCTACACCTTC.

The chain links TRBV5-1 to TRBJ2-7, with 9 bases fitting TRBD2. Germline CDR1 is SGHRS and CDR2 is YFSETQ. J was trimmed by 7 bases and V by 3 bases; bases with no gene match: 8. The length of the CDR3 is 14 residues. CDR3 coding DNA: TGCGCCAGCAGCTCCGTAGCGGGGGTAAAGGAGCAGTACTTC. Its translation: CASSSVAGVKEQYF. Using reference TRBV5-1 and TRBJ2-7 for the parts outside the CDR3, the full variable domain is KAGVTQTPRYLIKTRGQQVTLSCSPISGHRSVSWYQQTPGQGLQFLFEYFSETQRNKGNFPGRFSGRQFSNSRSEMNVSTLELGDSALYLCASSSVAGVKEQYFGPGTRLTVT.

V is TRBV5-6 and J is TRBJ2-3; the match to TRBD2 covers 7 bases. Unmatched junction bases numbered 5, after V lost 4 bases and J lost 3 bases. Germline values: CDR1 SGHDT, CDR2 YYEEEE. CDR3 length equals 14 residues. CDR3 DNA: TGTGCCAGCAGCGAAGCGGGGCTGACAGATACGCAGTATTTT. Translation: CASSEAGLTDTQYF.

The gene calls are TRBV5-1 and TRBJ2-3; unclear D gene. Trimming stripped 0 bases from V and 0 bases from J, with 5 bases between. Germline V gene data show CDR1 as SGHRS and CDR2 as YFSETQ. CDR3 size: 14 residues. The CDR3 nucleotides read TGCGCCAGCAGCTTGGATACTAGCACAGATACGCAGTATTTT. Translated, it gives CASSLDTSTDTQYF.

This rearrangement joins TRBV11-3 to TRBJ1-1; 8 bases line up with TRBD1. With 4 bases clipped from V and 11 bases from J, the junction kept 9 bases outside the gene matches. Germline CDR1 and CDR2: SGHNT and YENEEA. The CDR3 loop spans 13 amino acids. CDR3 DNA: TGTGCCAGCAGCTCGCGGACAGGGACGATGGCTTTCTTT. As protein: CASSSRTGTMAFF.

The table lists this clone with a count of one. The chain carries TRBV11-2 and TRBJ1-1; 9 nucleotides align to TRBD1. Germline CDR1 SGHAT, CDR2 FQNNGV. The CDR3 loop spans 19 amino acids. V shed 2 bases and J 3 bases; nucleotides not matched to a gene: 16. CDR3 residues: CASSLPWGGQGGLHTEAFF. CDR3 bases: TGTGCCAGCAGCTTACCCTGGGGGGGACAGGGAGGGTTACACACTGAAGCTTTCTTT.

V is TRBV28 and J is TRBJ2-2; TRBD1 aligns across 7 bases. J was trimmed by 5 bases and V by 6 bases; bases with no gene match: 6. CDR1 is MDHEN, CDR2 SYDVKM, per germline. CDR3 length equals 14 residues. The CDR3 spells CASRWTGFTGELFF. The CDR3 DNA follows: TGTGCCAGCAGGTGGACAGGTTTTACCGGGGAGCTGTTTTTT.

J is TRBJ2-5 and V is TRBV7-6; D is unresolved. This CDR3 is 16 amino acids long. CDR1 and CDR2 (germline): SGHVS, FNYEAQ. Deletions cut 1 base from V and 1 base from J, with 13 bases between. CDR3 loop: CASSLVTSNRQETQYF. The CDR3 region has the DNA TGTGCCAGCAGCTTAGTCACTTCTAACCGCCAAGAGACCCAGTACTTC. Combining the CDR3 with reference TRBV7-6 and TRBJ2-5 gives the whole variable domain GAGVSQSPRYKVTKRGQDVALRCDPISGHVSLYWYRQALGQGPEFLTYFNYEAQQDKSGLPNDRFSAERPEGSISTLTIQRTEQRDSAMYRCASSLVTSNRQETQYFGPGTRLLVL.

The chain joins TRBV3-1 (or the pseudogene TRBV3-2) to TRBJ2-5; 9 bases align to TRBD1. V was pared by 2 bases and J by 7 bases, with 11 bases of the junction left unmatched. The CDR3 sequence is 16 residues long. Germline CDR1 is LGHDT and CDR2 is YNNKEL (reference sequence). CDR3 residues: CASSQPTGTGPGTQYF. The CDR3 region has the DNA TGTGCCAGCAGCCAACCAACCGGGACAGGGCCCGGGACCCAGTACTTC.

This clone was seen just once. The J gene is TRBJ2-1, the V gene TRBV10-1, with D tentatively TRBD2 (7 bases). V lost 3 bases, J lost 2 bases, and 14 bases lay in between. This CDR3 has 16 amino acids. Germline CDR1 reads WNHNN; CDR2 reads SYGVQD (reference sequence). The chain's CDR3 is CASSEGGGTPYNEQFF. The CDR3 region has the DNA TGCGCCAGCAGTGAAGGGGGGGGGACCCCCTACAATGAGCAGTTCTTC.

The CDR3 sequence is CASSLGLRTGGHEQFF. In DNA form, the CDR3 reads TGTGCCAGCAGCTTAGGGCTAAGGACAGGGGGCCATGAGCAGTTCTTC. The chain recombines TRBV7-6 with TRBJ2-1, with 11 bases aligning to TRBD1. The CDR3 totals 16 residues. J lost 8 bases, V lost 1 base, and 7 bases had no gene match. Germline V gives CDR1 SGHVS, CDR2 FNYEAQ.

V usage is TRBV7-9 and J usage is TRBJ2-3, with TRBD2 as a possible D gene (7 bases). This CDR3 has 16 amino acids. The V end lost 5 bases, the J end lost 3 bases, and 18 bases lay between the germline ends. Germline V CDR1 and CDR2: SEHNR, FQNEAQ (reference sequence). This CDR3 reads CASSPRGGRVTDTQYF. The CDR3 DNA reads TGTGCCAGCAGCCCGAGGGGGGGGCGGGTAACAGATACGCAGTATTTT. The full variable domain, with the rest looked up from reference TRBV7-9 and TRBJ2-3, is DTGVSQNPRHKITKRGQNVTFRCDPISEHNRLYWYRQTLGQGPEFLTYFQNEAQLEKSRLLSDRFSAERPKGSFSTLEIQRTEQGDSAMYLCASSPRGGRVTDTQYFGPGTRLTVL.

This clone is a singleton in its sample. This sequence joins TRBV4-2 and TRBJ1-4; D gene unclear. The germline gives CDR1 LGHNA, CDR2 YNFKEQ. The CDR3 totals 15 residues. Trimming left V 2 bases short and J 4 bases short, with 11 bases between. This CDR3 is CASSQREGINEKLFF. The CDR3 DNA is TGTGCCAGCAGCCAAAGGGAGGGCATTAATGAAAAACTGTTTTTT.